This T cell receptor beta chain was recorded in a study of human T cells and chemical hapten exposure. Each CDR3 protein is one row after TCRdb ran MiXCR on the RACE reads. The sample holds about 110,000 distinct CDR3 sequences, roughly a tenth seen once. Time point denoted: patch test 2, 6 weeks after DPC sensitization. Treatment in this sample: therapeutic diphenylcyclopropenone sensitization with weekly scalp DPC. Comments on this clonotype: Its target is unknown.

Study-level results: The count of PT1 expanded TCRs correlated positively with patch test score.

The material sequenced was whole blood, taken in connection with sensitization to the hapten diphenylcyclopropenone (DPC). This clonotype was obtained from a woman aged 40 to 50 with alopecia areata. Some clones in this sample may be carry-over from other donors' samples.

CDR3 protein: CASSPYRDPRSYNEQFF. The CDR3 DNA reads as TGTGCCAGCAGCCCCTACCGGGACCCCAGATCCTACAATGAGCAGTTCTTC. The rearrangement uses TRBV14 and TRBJ2-1, with D possibly being TRBD1 or TRBD2 (5 bases each). Germline V gives CDR1 SGHDN, CDR2 FVKESK. Trimming left V 4 bases short and J 1 base short, with 17 bases between. The CDR3 consists of 17 residues.